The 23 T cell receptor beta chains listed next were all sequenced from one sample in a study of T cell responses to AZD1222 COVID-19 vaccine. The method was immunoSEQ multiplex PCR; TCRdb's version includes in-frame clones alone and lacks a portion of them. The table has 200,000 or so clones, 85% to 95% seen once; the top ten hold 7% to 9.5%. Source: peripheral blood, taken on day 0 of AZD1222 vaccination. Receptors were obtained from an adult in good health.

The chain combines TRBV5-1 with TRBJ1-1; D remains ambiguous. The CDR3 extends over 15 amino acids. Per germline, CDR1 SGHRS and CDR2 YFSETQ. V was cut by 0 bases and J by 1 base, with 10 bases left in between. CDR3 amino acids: CASSLDGFPNTEAFF. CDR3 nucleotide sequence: TGCGCCAGCAGCTTGGATGGCTTTCCGAACACTGAAGCTTTCTTT.

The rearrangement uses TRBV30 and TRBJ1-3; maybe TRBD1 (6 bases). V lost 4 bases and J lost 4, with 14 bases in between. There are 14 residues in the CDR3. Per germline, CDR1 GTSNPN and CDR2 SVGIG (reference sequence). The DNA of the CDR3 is TGTGCCTGGACTGCCGGGACACTCGGAAACACCATATATTTT. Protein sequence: CAWTAGTLGNTIYF.

In DNA form, the CDR3 reads TGTGCCAGCAGCCAAGATCAGCGGACTAGCGGGGCCAACGGACAGTATTTT. It specifies CASSQDQRTSGANGQYF. The chain is built from TRBV14 and TRBJ2-3, with 12 bases identical to TRBD2. The CDR3 is 17 amino acids. Per germline, CDR1 SGHDN and CDR2 FVKESK. The trim removed 0 bases at V and 12 bases at J, leaving 13 bases unmatched.

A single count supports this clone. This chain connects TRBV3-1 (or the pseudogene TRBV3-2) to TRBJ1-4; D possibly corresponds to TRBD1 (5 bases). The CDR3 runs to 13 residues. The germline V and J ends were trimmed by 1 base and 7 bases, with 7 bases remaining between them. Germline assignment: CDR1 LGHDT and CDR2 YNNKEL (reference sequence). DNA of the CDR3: TGTGCCAGCAGCCAAGTAGGGGCTGAAAAACTGTTTTTT. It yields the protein CASSQVGAEKLFF.

The CDR3 DNA is TGTGCCAGCAGCTCTAGACAGGGGGCTGGTTACGAGCAGTACTTC. Protein sequence: CASSSRQGAGYEQYF. V is TRBV11-2 and J is TRBJ2-7; 10 bases map to TRBD1. The CDR3 sequence is 15 residues long. J lost 4 bases, V lost 4 bases, and 7 bases had no gene match. Germline CDR1 and CDR2: SGHAT and FQNNGV.

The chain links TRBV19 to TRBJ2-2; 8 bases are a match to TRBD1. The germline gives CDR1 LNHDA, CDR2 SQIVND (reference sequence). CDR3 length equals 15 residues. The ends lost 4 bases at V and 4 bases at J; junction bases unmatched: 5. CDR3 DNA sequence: TGTGCCAGTAGTAGCAGGGGGCGCGTCACCGGGGAGCTGTTTTTT. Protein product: CASSSRGRVTGELFF.

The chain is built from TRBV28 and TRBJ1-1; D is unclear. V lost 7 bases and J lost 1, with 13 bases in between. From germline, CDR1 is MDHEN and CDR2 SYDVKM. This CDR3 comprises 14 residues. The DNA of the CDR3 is TGTGCCAGCACCCAAGAGTTTTGGAACACTGAAGCTTTCTTT. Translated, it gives CASTQEFWNTEAFF.

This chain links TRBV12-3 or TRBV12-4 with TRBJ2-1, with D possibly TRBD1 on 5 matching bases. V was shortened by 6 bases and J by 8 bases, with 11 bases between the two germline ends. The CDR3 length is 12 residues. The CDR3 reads CASRQEKDEQFF. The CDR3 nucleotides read TGTGCCAGCAGACAGGAGAAGGATGAGCAGTTCTTC.

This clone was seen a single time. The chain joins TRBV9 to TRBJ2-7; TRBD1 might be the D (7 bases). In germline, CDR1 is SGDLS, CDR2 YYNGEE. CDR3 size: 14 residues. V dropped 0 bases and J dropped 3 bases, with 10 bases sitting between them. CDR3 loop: CASSVAGGGYEQYF. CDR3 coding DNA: TGTGCCAGCAGCGTAGCAGGGGGAGGCTACGAGCAGTACTTC. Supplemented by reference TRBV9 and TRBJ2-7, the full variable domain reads DSGVTQTPKHLITATGQRVTLRCSPRSGDLSVYWYQQSLDQGLQFLIQYYNGEERAKGNILERFSAQQFPDLHSELNLSSLELGDSALYFCASSVAGGGYEQYFGPGTRLTVT.

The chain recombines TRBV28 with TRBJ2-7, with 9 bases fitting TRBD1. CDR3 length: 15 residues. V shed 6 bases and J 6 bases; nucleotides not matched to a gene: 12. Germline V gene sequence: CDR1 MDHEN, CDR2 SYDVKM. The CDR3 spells CASRTPGQGSLEQYF. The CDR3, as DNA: TGTGCCAGCAGAACACCGGGACAGGGTTCCCTCGAGCAGTACTTC. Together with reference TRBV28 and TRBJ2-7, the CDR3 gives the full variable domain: DVKVTQSSRYLVKRTGEKVFLECVQDMDHENMFWYRQDPGLGLRLIYFSYDVKMKEKGDIPEGYSVSREKKERFSLILESASTNQTSMYLCASRTPGQGSLEQYFGPGTRLTVT.

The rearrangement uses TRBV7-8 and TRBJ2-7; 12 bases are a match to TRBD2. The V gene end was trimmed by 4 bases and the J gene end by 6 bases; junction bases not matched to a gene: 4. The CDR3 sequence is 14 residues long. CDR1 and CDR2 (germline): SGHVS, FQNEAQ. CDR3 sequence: CASSSTSGSGEQYF. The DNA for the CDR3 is TGTGCCAGCAGCTCGACTAGCGGGAGTGGCGAGCAGTACTTC.

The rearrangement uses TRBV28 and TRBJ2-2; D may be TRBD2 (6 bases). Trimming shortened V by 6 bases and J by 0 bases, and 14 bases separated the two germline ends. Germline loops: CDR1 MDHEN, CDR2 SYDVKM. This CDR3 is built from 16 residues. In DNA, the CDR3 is TGTGCCAGCAGCCCCTCTGGACTACCGAACACCGGGGAGCTGTTTTTT. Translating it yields CASSPSGLPNTGELFF.

CDR3 nucleotide sequence: TGCGCCAGCAGCCAACCGATTAGACGGACTAGCGGGAGCAATGAGCAGTTCTTC. As protein: CASSQPIRRTSGSNEQFF. This sequence joins TRBV4-1 and TRBJ2-1; 13 nucleotides align to TRBD2. V lost 2 bases and J lost 6; bases outside the gene matches: 10. The CDR3 runs 18 residues. Looked up from germline, CDR1 is MGHRA and CDR2 is YSYEKL.

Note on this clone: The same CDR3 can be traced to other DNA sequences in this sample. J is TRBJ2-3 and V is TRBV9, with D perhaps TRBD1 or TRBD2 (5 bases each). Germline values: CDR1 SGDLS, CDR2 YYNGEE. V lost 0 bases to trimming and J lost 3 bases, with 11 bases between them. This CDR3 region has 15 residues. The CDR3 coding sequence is TGTGCCAGCAGCGTAGTTGGTGAGGGGACAGATACGCAGTATTTT. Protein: CASSVVGEGTDTQYF.

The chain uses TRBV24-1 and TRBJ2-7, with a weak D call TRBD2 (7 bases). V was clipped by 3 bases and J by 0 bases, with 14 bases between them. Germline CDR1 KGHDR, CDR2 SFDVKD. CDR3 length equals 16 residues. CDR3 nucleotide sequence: TGTGCCACCAGTGATGGTGGCGGGGGCCGCTCCTACGAGCAGTACTTC. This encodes CATSDGGGGRSYEQYF.

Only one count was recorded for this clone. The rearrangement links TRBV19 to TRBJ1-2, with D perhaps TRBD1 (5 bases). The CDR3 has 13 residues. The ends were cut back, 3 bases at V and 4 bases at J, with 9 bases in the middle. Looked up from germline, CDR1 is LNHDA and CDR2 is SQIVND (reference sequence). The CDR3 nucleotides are TGTGCCAGTAGTATGAGCGGGGCCTATGGCTACACCTTC. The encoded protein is CASSMSGAYGYTF.

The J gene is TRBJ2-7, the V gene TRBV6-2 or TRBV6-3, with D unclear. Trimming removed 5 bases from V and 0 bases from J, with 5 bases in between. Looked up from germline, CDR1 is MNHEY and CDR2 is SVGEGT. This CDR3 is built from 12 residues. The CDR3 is CASSRTSYEQYF. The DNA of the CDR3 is TGTGCCAGCAGTCGGACCTCCTACGAGCAGTACTTC.

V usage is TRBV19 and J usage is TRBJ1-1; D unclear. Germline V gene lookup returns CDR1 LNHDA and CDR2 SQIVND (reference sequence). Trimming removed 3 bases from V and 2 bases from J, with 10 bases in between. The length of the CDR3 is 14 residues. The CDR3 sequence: CASSMVDGNTEAFF. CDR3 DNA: TGTGCCAGTAGTATGGTAGACGGCAACACTGAAGCTTTCTTT.

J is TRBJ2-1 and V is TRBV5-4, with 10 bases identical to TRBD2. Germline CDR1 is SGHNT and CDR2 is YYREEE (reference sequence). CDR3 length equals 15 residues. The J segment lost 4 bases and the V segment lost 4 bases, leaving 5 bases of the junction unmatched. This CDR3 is CASSIRTSGYNEQFF. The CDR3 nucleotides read TGTGCCAGCAGCATACGGACTAGCGGTTACAATGAGCAGTTCTTC. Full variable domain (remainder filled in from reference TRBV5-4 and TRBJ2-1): ETGVTQSPTHLIKTRGQQVTLRCSSQSGHNTVSWYQQALGQGPQFIFQYYREEENGRGNFPPRFSGLQFPNYSSELNVNALELDDSALYLCASSIRTSGYNEQFFGPGTRLTVL.

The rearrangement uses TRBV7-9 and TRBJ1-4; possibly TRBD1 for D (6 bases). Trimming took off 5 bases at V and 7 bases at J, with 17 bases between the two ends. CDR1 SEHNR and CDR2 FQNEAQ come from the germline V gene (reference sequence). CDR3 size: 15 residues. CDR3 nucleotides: TGTGCCAGCAGCCCTCCGGGACAAGGAACTGAAAAACTGTTTTTT. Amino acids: CASSPPGQGTEKLFF.

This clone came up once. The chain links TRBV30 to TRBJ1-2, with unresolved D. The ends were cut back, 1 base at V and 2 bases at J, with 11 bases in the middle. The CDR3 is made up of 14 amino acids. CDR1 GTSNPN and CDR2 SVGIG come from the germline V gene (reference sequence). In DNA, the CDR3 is TGTGCCTGGAGTGCCGTCCGTATGAACTATGGCTACACCTTC. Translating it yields CAWSAVRMNYGYTF.

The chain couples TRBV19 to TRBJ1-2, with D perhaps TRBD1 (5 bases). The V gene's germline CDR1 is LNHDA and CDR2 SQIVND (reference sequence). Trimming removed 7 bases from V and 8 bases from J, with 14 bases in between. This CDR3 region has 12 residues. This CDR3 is CASMSAGRGYTF. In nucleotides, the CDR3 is TGTGCCAGTATGTCGGCAGGGCGCGGCTACACCTTC. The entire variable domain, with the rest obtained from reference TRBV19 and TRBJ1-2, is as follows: DGGITQSPKYLFRKEGQNVTLSCEQNLNHDAMYWYRQDPGQGLRLIYYSQIVNDFQKGDIAEGYSVSREKKESFPLTVTSAQKNPTAFYLCASMSAGRGYTFGSGTRLTVV.

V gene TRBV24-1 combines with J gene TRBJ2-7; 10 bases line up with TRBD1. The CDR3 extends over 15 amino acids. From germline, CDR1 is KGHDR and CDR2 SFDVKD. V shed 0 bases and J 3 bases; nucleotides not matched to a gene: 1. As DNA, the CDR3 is TGTGCCACCAGTGATTTGCGGGACAGGGGCTACGAGCAGTACTTC. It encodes CATSDLRDRGYEQYF.